This T cell receptor beta chain derives from a study of blood T cell repertoires in COVID-19. In terms of age and location, participants ranged from roughly 18 to 90 years and lived in about 25 US areas. Donors were grouped by their self-reported clinical history. Recovered Cohort 3 donors showed two negative PCRs, clearance, or symptom resolution. Looked up from germline, CDR1 is MGHRA and CDR2 is YSYEKL. V lost 2 bases and J lost 7; bases outside the gene matches: 7. This CDR3 has 15 residues. Using immunoSEQ multiplex PCR, the repertoire was profiled, and TCRdb retains in-frame clones only, with some absent. The sample has some 120,000 clones; roughly four fifths are singletons.

The source of this sequence is a man in his thirties or forties who had recovered from COVID-19. The source material was PBMCs or T cells enriched from blood (not recorded which). The rearrangement uses TRBV4-1 and TRBJ2-2, with TRBD1 identical over 7 bases. CDR3 sequence (DNA): TGCGCCAGCAGCCAACACCTGACAGGGAGCGGGGAGCTGTTTTTT. Protein sequence: CASSQHLTGSGELFF.